This T cell receptor (beta chain) is from a study of blood T cells in healthy people across ages. V lost 4 bases, J lost 5 bases, and 10 bases lay in between. CDR1 SGHRS and CDR2 YFSETQ come from the germline V gene. This CDR3 comprises 13 residues. Using a J-beta primer mix together with a sample-barcoded 5' primer, a second PCR was run for roughly 6 to 11 cycles. TCRdb recomputed calls from the 5' RACE reads with MiXCR, one row per CDR3 protein. The table shows around 1,900,000 distinct CDR3 sequences, with 35% to 50% occurring only once. The gene calls are TRBV5-1 and TRBJ1-5; D perhaps matches TRBD1 (6 bases). Sequenced sample: blood. The TCR sequence derives from a human donor in good health. The CDR3 region is CASSPDSHQPQHF. For the CDR3, the DNA is TGCGCCAGCAGCCCGGACAGTCATCAGCCCCAGCATTTT.